This T cell receptor beta chain is from a study of cytomegalovirus exposure and HLA in healthy donors. Turning to this clone: Its antigen is as yet unknown.

PCR employed 60 Vbeta and 13 Jbeta primers. Using immunoSEQ multiplex PCR, the repertoire was profiled, and TCRdb retains in-frame clones only, with some absent. The data show 110,000 or so clones, with 70% to 80% seen just once and 5% to 6% held by the top ten. V trimming: 6 bases; J trimming: 2 bases; junction bases outside the gene matches: 5. CDR1 SGHTA and CDR2 FQGNSA come from the germline V gene. The CDR3 consists of 14 residues. General study points: The HLA-A and HLA-B alleles of most subjects were reportedly predicted accurately from TCR beta sequences. Highly shared variants forming one cluster were likely a sequencing artifact.

The material sequenced was PBMCs. This chain links TRBV7-2 with TRBJ2-3, with 7 bases that match TRBD1. The clonotype comes from a woman aged 25 to 39 in good health and CMV-seropositive. The CDR3 region is CASSWDSHTDTQYF. The CDR3 nucleotides read TGTGCCAGCAGTTGGGACAGCCACACAGATACGCAGTATTTT.